This TCR beta chain stems from a study of blood T cell repertoires in COVID-19. About the study: The analysed material was cDNA or gDNA that came from T cells, B-cell-depleted T cells, or PBMCs.

Original data processing: Estimates of nucleated cell counts were drawn from the amplification of reference gene primers. Clones were sequenced by immunoSEQ multiplex PCR, and TCRdb holds only the in-frame ones, with some missing. Clone size and the V and J calls come from that table; the DNA yielded D and trimming. The data hold about 260,000 clones, with around 80% observed a single time. The CDR3 length is 12 residues. Trimming left V 5 bases short and J 6 bases short, with 7 bases between. Germline CDR1 LNHDA, CDR2 SQIVND (reference sequence). The J gene is TRBJ2-2, the V gene TRBV19, with a weak D call TRBD2 (5 bases). This receptor was obtained from a man between 60 and 75 years old with acute or convalescent COVID-19. The specimen was peripheral blood. The CDR3 here is CASSWRPGELFF. The CDR3 DNA follows: TGTGCCAGTAGTTGGAGGCCCGGGGAGCTGTTTTTT. Full variable domain (rest looked up from reference TRBV19 and TRBJ2-2): DGGITQSPKYLFRKEGQNVTLSCEQNLNHDAMYWYRQDPGQGLRLIYYSQIVNDFQKGDIAEGYSVSREKKESFPLTVTSAQKNPTAFYLCASSWRPGELFFGEGSRLTVL.